This T cell receptor (beta chain) was recorded in a study of T cells in Graves' hyperthyroidism and ophthalmopathy. Ophthalmopathy cases met thresholds of Clinical Activity Score at least 3, NOSPECS grade at least 4 and duration under 3 months. Diagnoses were made from clinical symptoms, serum measures (thyroxine and TRAb), thyroid ultrasound and orbital computed tomography. Amplified TCR beta CDR3 regions came from RNA transcripts. Using the HTBI primer set, a first-round RT-PCR was run on the TCR CDR3. TCRdb recomputed calls from the multiplex PCR reads with MiXCR, one row per CDR3 protein. The sample lists hundreds of thousands of distinct CDR3 sequences; less than 25% were seen once. This clonotype was seen repeatedly, ten times or more. This CDR3 has 13 amino acids. Trimming stripped 6 bases from V and 0 bases from J, with 8 bases between. The V gene's germline CDR1 is MNHEY and CDR2 SMNVEV (reference sequence).

Specimen: blood. The J gene is TRBJ1-1, the V gene TRBV27; D is unresolved. The receptor's source is a man younger than 45 with Graves' ophthalmopathy. The DNA for the CDR3 is TGTGCCAGCAGGACCCCCTTGAACACTGAAGCTTTCTTT. It codes for CASRTPLNTEAFF.